A single sample gave rise to the 15 T cell receptor beta chains below, sequenced in a study of chemoradiotherapy in HPV16-positive cancers. TCRdb keeps only in-frame clones here, not all; method: immunoSEQ multiplex PCR. This table holds about 68,000 clones, around nine tenths found once. The sample in question was blood, obtained from a patient who underwent chemoradiotherapy. The receptors shown here come from a human donor with HPV-associated anogenital cancer.

Only one count was recorded for this clone. The chain has TRBV29-1 and TRBJ1-5; TRBD1 matches 9 bases. V trimming: 7 bases; J trimming: 4 bases; junction bases outside the gene matches: 5. The CDR3 is made up of 13 amino acids. The germline V gene encodes CDR1 SQVTM and CDR2 ANQGSEA. The CDR3 bases are TGCAGCGCTACGACAGGGGGAAATCAGCCCCAGCATTTT. It is translated as CSATTGGNQPQHF.

The chain links TRBV7-6 to TRBJ2-5; 7 bases map to TRBD1. V lost 4 bases, J lost 4 bases, and 3 bases stayed unmatched. This CDR3 is 13 amino acids long. Germline-derived CDR1 and CDR2 are SGHVS and FNYEAQ. DNA of the CDR3: TGTGCCAGCAGCTCAGGGGGTCTAGAGACCCAGTACTTC. This encodes CASSSGGLETQYF.

This chain uses TRBV13 with TRBJ1-4, with TRBD1 identical over 8 bases. The CDR3 runs 16 residues. The germline gives CDR1 PRHDT, CDR2 FYEKMQ (reference sequence). V dropped 5 bases and J dropped 0; count of bases not matched to a gene: 5. The DNA for the CDR3 is TGTGCCAGCAGCCCCGGACAGGGTGCAACTAATGAAAAACTGTTTTTT. This codes for CASSPGQGATNEKLFF.

The rearrangement joins TRBV28 to TRBJ2-5, with D perhaps assigned TRBD1 or TRBD2 (7 bases each). This CDR3 has 15 residues. Germline V gene data show CDR1 as MDHEN and CDR2 as SYDVKM. V lost 6 bases, J lost 3 bases, and 17 bases lay in between. CDR3 loop: CASRKTGSGKETQYF. CDR3 nucleotide sequence: TGTGCCAGCAGAAAGACAGGGAGCGGGAAAGAGACCCAGTACTTC.

V and J are TRBV4-1 and TRBJ2-1; 8 nucleotides align to TRBD2. The ends lost 1 base at V and 2 bases at J; junction bases unmatched: 7. CDR1 is MGHRA and CDR2 is YSYEKL in the germline V gene. This CDR3 is 17 amino acids long. This CDR3 is CASSQAVEREPYNEQFF. CDR3 sequence (DNA): TGCGCCAGCAGCCAAGCAGTGGAGCGGGAGCCCTACAATGAGCAGTTCTTC.

The table lists this clone with a count of one. J is TRBJ1-2 and V is TRBV29-1, with 10 bases identical to TRBD1. The CDR3 is made up of 13 amino acids. The V segment lost 6 bases and the J segment 4 bases; nucleotides outside the gene matches: 5. Germline V CDR1 and CDR2: SQVTM, ANQGSEA. In DNA, the CDR3 is TGCAGCGTCGGGACAGGGGATGGCTATGGCTACACCTTC. It encodes CSVGTGDGYGYTF. Based on the CDR3 plus reference TRBV29-1 and TRBJ1-2, the full variable domain is SAVISQKPSRDICQRGTSLTIQCQVDSQVTMMFWYRQQPGQSLTLIATANQGSEATYESGFVIDKFPISRPNLTFSTLTVSNMSPEDSSIYLCSVGTGDGYGYTFGSGTRLTVV.

J is TRBJ1-1 and V is TRBV25-1, with D hard to call. CDR3 length: 12 residues. Trimming cost V 3 bases and J 2 bases, with 4 bases left between them. The germline gives CDR1 MGHDK, CDR2 SYGVNS. The CDR3 DNA follows: TGTGCCAGCAGTGAGTCCAACACTGAAGCTTTCTTT. It yields the protein CASSESNTEAFF.

The V gene is TRBV20-1, the J gene TRBJ2-7; D is tentatively TRBD1 or TRBD2 (5 bases each). Between the trimmed V and J ends, which lost 6 bases and 6 bases, there was a span of 12 bases. Per germline, CDR1 DFQATT and CDR2 SNEGSKA (reference sequence). The CDR3 sequence is 11 residues long. The CDR3 coding sequence is TGCAGTGCCCTTAACGGGGCCGAGCAGTACTTC. It yields the protein CSALNGAEQYF.

The chain couples TRBV5-1 to TRBJ2-1; 7 bases are shared with TRBD1. The CDR3 has 14 residues. Germline lookup yields CDR1 SGHRS and CDR2 YFSETQ. The junction had 4 bases not matched to a gene; V was cut back by 4 bases and J by 3 bases. The CDR3 DNA sequence: TGCGCCAGCAGCGTGGGACAGAACTACAATGAGCAGTTCTTC. Encoded protein: CASSVGQNYNEQFF.

The V call is TRBV7-9, the J call TRBJ2-7; 8 bases map to TRBD2. The CDR3 totals 15 residues. In germline, CDR1 is SEHNR, CDR2 FQNEAQ (reference sequence). J gave up 5 bases and V 1 base, and 7 bases lay outside the gene matches. The CDR3 loop reads CASSLGVGLENEQYF. In DNA form, the CDR3 reads TGTGCCAGCAGCTTAGGTGTGGGACTAGAAAACGAGCAGTACTTC.

The chain links TRBV30 to TRBJ1-1, with 9 bases aligning to TRBD1. The CDR3 spans 12 residues. With 0 bases clipped from V and 10 bases from J, the junction kept 3 bases outside the gene matches. The V gene's germline CDR1 is GTSNPN and CDR2 SVGIG (reference sequence). Here the CDR3 DNA reads TGTGCCTGGAGTGTACAGGGGGCGAGAGCTTTCTTT. This sequence encodes CAWSVQGARAFF.

The chain links TRBV5-1 to TRBJ2-2, with 9 positions matching TRBD1. CDR3 size: 16 residues. The junction had 7 bases not matched to a gene; V was cut back by 0 bases and J by 7 bases. Germline V gene lookup returns CDR1 SGHRS and CDR2 YFSETQ. The CDR3 region has the DNA TGCGCCAGCAGCTTGGCTGAGACAGGGGGTCACGGGGAGCTGTTTTTT. Protein product: CASSLAETGGHGELFF.

The V call is TRBV11-2, the J call TRBJ1-1, with unresolved D. Germline V gene sequence: CDR1 SGHAT, CDR2 FQNNGV. Trimming removed 0 bases at V and 5 bases at J, with 4 bases between. The length of the CDR3 is 12 residues. This chain's CDR3 is CASSLDMTEAFF. The CDR3 DNA sequence: TGTGCCAGCAGCTTAGATATGACTGAAGCTTTCTTT.

The rearrangement links TRBV6-4 to TRBJ2-3; TRBD2 might be the D (5 bases). CDR3 length equals 15 residues. Germline CDR1 reads MRHNA; CDR2 reads SNTAGT. The germline V and J ends were trimmed by 2 bases and 2 bases, with 11 bases remaining between them. The CDR3 sequence is CASSDGGRITDTQYF. For the CDR3, the DNA is TGTGCCAGCAGTGACGGTGGGAGAATCACAGATACGCAGTATTTT.

The gene calls are TRBV5-6 and TRBJ2-1; TRBD1 might be the D (6 bases). The ends were cut back, 4 bases at V and 15 bases at J, with 20 bases in the middle. Germline V gene lookup returns CDR1 SGHDT and CDR2 YYEEEE. This CDR3 comprises 13 residues. The CDR3 loop reads CASSQGIRDNPFF. DNA for the CDR3: TGTGCCAGCAGCCAGGGGATAAGGGACAATCCGTTCTTC.